The T cell receptor (beta chain) described here comes from a study of blood T cell repertoires in COVID-19. Only in-frame clones appear in the TCRdb table, and some are missing; sequencing was by immunoSEQ multiplex PCR. The table lists roughly 300,000 clones, 87% of them singletons, with less than 6% in the top ten. Trimming pared 6 bases from V and 6 bases from J, leaving 14 bases between. CDR3 size: 13 residues. Cohorts were assigned according to the clinical history that participants reported. Donors in Cohort 3 who had recovered were those with two negative PCRs, healthcare professional clearance, or resolution of their symptoms.

This sequence joins TRBV12-3 or TRBV12-4 and TRBJ1-2, with a possible D match to TRBD1 (6 bases). The receptor was isolated from a woman in her twenties or thirties who had recovered from COVID-19. Sequenced sample: PBMCs or T cells enriched from blood (not recorded which). CDR3 loop: CASSLGSGDGYTF. DNA of the CDR3: TGTGCCAGCAGCCTTGGGTCAGGGGATGGCTACACCTTC.